This T cell receptor beta chain was obtained from a study of monozygotic twins with inflammatory bowel disease. Study-level points and caveats: With others, IBD patients shared fewer clonotypes than healthy twins did, especially with disease activity. Inverse Simpson values showed less TCRbeta diversity in IBD patients than in their healthy co-twins.

A word on this clonotype: Its antigen is undetermined.

Every TCR library drew on 3500 ng of total RNA. UMIs that had a 6-nucleotide sample barcode were put in using template switching. Following a re-call of the 5' RACE reads, TCRdb has one entry per CDR3 protein and lacks DNA. Seen in this sample are about 43,000 distinct CDR3 sequences; the ten most common clones hold 5% to 6%. Sequenced: blood. This sequence was found in a human donor with ulcerative colitis or Crohn's disease, or a healthy co-twin of an affected twin (not recorded which).

The CDR3 loop is CATSRGMGQDPNLSYNEQFF. The genes are TRBV15 and TRBJ2-1; no DNA is available, so the TRBD1 call from TCRdb remains unchecked. The CDR3 extends over 20 amino acids. The germline gives CDR1 LNHNV, CDR2 YYDKDF (reference sequence).